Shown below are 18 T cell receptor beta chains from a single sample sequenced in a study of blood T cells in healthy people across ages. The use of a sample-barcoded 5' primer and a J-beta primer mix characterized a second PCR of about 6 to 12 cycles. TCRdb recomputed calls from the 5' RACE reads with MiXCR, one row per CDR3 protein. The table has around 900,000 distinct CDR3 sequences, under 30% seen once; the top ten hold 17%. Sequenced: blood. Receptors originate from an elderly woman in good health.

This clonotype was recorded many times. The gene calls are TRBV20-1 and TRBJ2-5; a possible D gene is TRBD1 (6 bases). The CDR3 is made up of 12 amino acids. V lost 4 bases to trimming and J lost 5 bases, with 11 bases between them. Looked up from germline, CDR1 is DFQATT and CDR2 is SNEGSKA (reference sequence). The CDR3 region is CSATDRRETQYF. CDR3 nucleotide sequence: TGCAGTGCTACGGACAGACGGGAGACCCAGTACTTC.

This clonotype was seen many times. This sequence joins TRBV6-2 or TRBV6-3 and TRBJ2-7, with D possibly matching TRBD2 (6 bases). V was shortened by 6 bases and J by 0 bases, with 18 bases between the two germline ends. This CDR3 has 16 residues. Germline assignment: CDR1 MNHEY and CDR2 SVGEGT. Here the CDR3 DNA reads TGTGCCAGCAGCCAACAATCTAGCGCATACTCCTACGAGCAGTACTTC. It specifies CASSQQSSAYSYEQYF.

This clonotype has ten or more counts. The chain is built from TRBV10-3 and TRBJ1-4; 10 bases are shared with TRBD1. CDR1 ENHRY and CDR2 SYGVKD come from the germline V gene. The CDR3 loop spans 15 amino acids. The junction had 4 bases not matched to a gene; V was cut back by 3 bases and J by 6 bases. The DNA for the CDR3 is TGTGCCATCAGTGACGCCGGGACAGGGGATGAAAAACTGTTTTTT. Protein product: CAISDAGTGDEKLFF.

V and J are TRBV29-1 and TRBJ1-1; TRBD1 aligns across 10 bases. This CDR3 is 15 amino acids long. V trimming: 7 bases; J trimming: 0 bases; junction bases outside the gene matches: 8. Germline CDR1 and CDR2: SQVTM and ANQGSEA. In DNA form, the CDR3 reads TGCAGCGCCTATCGACAGGGGGCGATGAACACTGAAGCTTTCTTT. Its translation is CSAYRQGAMNTEAFF.

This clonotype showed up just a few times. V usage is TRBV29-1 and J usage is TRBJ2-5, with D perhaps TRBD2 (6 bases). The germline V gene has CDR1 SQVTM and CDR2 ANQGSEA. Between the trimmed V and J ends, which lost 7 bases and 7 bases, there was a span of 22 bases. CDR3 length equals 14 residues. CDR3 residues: CSAGGRQGGVTQYF. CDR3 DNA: TGCAGCGCCGGGGGTAGGCAGGGTGGGGTGACCCAGTACTTC.

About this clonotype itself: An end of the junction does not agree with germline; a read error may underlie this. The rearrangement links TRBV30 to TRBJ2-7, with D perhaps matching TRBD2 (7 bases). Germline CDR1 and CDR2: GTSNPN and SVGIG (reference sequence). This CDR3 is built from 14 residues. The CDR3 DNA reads TGTGCCTGGAGTAGGACGGGGGGCTCCTACGAGCAGGACTTC. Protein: CAWSRTGGSYEQDF.

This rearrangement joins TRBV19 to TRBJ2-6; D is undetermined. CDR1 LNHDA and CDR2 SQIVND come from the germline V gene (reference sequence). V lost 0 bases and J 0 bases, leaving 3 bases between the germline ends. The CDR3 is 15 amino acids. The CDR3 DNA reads TGTGCCAGTAGTATAGAACGCTCTGGGGCCAACGTCCTGACTTTC. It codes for CASSIERSGANVLTF.

As DNA, the CDR3 is TGCGCCAGCAGCTGGGGACGGGGTACCTACGAGCAGTACTTC. This sequence encodes CASSWGRGTYEQYF. The V gene is TRBV5-1, the J gene TRBJ2-7; D possibly matches TRBD1 or TRBD2 (5 bases each). From germline, CDR1 is SGHRS and CDR2 YFSETQ. V lost 3 bases and J lost 2, with 12 bases in between. This CDR3 is 14 amino acids long.

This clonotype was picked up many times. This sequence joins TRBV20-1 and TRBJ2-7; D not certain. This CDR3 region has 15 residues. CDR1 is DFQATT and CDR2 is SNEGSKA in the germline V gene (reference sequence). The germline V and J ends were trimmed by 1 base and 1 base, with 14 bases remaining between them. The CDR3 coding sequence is TGCAGTGCTAGAGGCTCGACCCCCCCATCCTACGAGCAGTACTTC. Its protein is CSARGSTPPSYEQYF.

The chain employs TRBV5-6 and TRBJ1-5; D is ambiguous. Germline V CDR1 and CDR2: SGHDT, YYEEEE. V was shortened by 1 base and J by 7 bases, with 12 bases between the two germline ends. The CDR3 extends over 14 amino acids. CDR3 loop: CASSLRWAGQPQHF. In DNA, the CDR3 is TGTGCCAGCAGCTTGAGATGGGCTGGACAGCCCCAGCATTTT.

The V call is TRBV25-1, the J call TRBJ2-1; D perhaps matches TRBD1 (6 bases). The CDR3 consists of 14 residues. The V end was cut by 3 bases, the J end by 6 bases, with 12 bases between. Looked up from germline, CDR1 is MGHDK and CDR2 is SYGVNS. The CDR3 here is CASSEPGDTNEQFF. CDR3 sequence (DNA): TGTGCCAGCAGTGAGCCAGGGGATACCAATGAGCAGTTCTTC.

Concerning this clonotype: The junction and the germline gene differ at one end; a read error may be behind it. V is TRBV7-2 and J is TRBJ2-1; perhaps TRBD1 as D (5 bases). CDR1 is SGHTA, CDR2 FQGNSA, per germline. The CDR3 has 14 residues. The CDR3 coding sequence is TGTGCCGGCAGCCCCCAGGGTTTCCACAATGAGCAGTTCTTC. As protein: CAGSPQGFHNEQFF.

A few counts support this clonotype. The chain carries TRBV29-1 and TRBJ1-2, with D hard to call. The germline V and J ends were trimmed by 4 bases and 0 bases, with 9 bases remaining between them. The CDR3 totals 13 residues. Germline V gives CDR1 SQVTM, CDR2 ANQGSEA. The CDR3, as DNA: TGCAGCGTTGGAACGGGGACTAACTATGGCTACACCTTC. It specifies CSVGTGTNYGYTF.

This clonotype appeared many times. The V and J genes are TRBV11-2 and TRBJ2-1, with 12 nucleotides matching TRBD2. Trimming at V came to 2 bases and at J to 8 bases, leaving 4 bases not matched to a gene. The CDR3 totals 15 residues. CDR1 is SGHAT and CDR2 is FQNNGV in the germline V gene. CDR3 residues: CASSLRLAGVDEQFF. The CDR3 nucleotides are TGTGCCAGCAGCTTACGACTAGCGGGGGTTGATGAGCAGTTCTTC.

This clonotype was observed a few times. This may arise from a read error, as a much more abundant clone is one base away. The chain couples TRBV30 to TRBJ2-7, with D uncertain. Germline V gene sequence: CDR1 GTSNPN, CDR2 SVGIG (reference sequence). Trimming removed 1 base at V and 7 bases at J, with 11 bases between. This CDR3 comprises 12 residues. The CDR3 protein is CAWSDSGDEQYF. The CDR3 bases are TGTGCCTGGAGTGACTCAGGCGATGAGCAGTACTTC.

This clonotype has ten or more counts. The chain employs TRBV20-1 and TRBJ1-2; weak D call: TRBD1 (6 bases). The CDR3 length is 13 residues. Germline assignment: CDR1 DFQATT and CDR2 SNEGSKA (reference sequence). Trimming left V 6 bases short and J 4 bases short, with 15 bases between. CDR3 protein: CSAKKGVAYGYTF. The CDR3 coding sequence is TGCAGTGCGAAAAAGGGGGTCGCCTATGGCTACACCTTC.

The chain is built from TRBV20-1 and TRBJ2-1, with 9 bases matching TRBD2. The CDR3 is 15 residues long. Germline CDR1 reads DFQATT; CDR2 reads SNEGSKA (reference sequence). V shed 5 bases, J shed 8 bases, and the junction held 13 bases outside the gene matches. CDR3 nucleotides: TGCAGTGCTTTGAAGCGGGGGGAGTCCATCCATGAGCAGTTCTTC. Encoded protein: CSALKRGESIHEQFF.

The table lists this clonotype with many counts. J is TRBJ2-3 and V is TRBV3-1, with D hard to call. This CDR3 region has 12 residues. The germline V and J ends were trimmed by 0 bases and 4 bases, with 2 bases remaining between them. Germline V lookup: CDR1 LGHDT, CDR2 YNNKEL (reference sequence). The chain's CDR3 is CASSQDSDTQYF. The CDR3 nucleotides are TGTGCCAGCAGCCAAGATTCAGATACGCAGTATTTT.